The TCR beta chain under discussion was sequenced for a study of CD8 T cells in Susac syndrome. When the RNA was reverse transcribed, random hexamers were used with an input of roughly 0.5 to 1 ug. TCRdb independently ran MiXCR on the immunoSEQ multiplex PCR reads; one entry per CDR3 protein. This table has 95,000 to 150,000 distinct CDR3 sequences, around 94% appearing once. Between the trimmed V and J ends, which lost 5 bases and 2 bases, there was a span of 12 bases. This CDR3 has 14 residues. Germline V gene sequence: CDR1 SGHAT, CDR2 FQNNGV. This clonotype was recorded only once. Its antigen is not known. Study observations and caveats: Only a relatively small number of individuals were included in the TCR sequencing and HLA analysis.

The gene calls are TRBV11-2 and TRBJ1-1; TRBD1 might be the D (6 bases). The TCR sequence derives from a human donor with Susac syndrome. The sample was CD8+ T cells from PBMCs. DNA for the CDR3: TGTGCCAGCAGCAGCTGGACAGACAACACTGAAGCTTTCTTT. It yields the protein CASSSWTDNTEAFF.